This passage covers 7 T cell receptor beta chains from one sample sequenced in a study of T cell responses to AZD1222 COVID-19 vaccine. The table came from immunoSEQ multiplex PCR; TCRdb's copy has only in-frame clones and leaves some out. Of about 150,000 clones in the sample, 80% to 95% are singletons; the top ten hold less than 3.5%. This specimen consisted of peripheral blood, obtained 28 days after the second AZD1222 dose. The origin of the receptors is an adult who received the AZD1222 COVID-19 vaccine.

The chain joins TRBV24-1 to TRBJ1-4; TRBD1 might be the D (6 bases). Germline lookup yields CDR1 KGHDR and CDR2 SFDVKD. Trimming removed 9 bases from V and 8 bases from J, with 15 bases in between. CDR3 length: 13 residues. CDR3 coding DNA: TGTGCCACCTCCCAGGAGGGGGGCGAAAAACTGTTTTTT. Translation: CATSQEGGEKLFF.

This clone was observed once. Other DNA sequences in the same sample also yield this CDR3. This rearrangement joins TRBV9 to TRBJ2-7, with D perhaps TRBD2 (5 bases). The CDR3 sequence is 13 residues long. Trimming removed 0 bases from V and 2 bases from J, with 6 bases in between. Germline-derived CDR1 and CDR2 are SGDLS and YYNGEE. The CDR3, as DNA: TGTGCCAGCAGCGTAGGAGGGACCTACGAGCAGTACTTC. Translating gives CASSVGGTYEQYF.

The chain uses TRBV30 and TRBJ2-2; the D gene is possibly TRBD1 (6 bases). This CDR3 spans 15 amino acids. Between the trimmed V and J ends, which lost 5 bases and 0 bases, there was a span of 13 bases. From germline, CDR1 is GTSNPN and CDR2 SVGIG (reference sequence). The CDR3 reads CAWRTGLTNTGELFF. The CDR3 DNA reads TGTGCCTGGCGAACAGGGCTAACGAACACCGGGGAGCTGTTTTTT.

This clone has a handful of counts. The chain joins TRBV30 to TRBJ1-5, with no clear D. This CDR3 is built from 13 residues. The germline CDR1 and CDR2 sequences are GTSNPN and SVGIG (reference sequence). Trimming shortened V by 2 bases and J by 4 bases, and 9 bases separated the two germline ends. The CDR3 nucleotides read TGTGCCTGGAGTAATCAAGGGAATCAGCCCCAGCATTTT. It encodes CAWSNQGNQPQHF.

This chain connects TRBV27 to TRBJ2-1, with no clear D. CDR1 MNHEY and CDR2 SMNVEV come from the germline V gene (reference sequence). The CDR3 is 13 residues long. V lost 3 bases, J lost 7 bases, and 10 bases lay in between. The CDR3 DNA follows: TGTGCCAGCAGTTTGGTCAGTCGGAATGAGCAGTTCTTC. It encodes CASSLVSRNEQFF.

V gene TRBV19 combines with J gene TRBJ2-1; TRBD1 matches at 7 bases. V shed 4 bases and J 13 bases; nucleotides not matched to a gene: 10. The germline CDR1 and CDR2 sequences are LNHDA and SQIVND (reference sequence). This CDR3 is 13 amino acids long. As DNA, the CDR3 is TGTGCCAGTAGTAACAACCAAGGACAGGAACAGTTCTTC. It specifies CASSNNQGQEQFF.

This clone occurred once. The genes are TRBV15 and TRBJ1-1, with TRBD1 as a possible D gene (5 bases). This CDR3 contains 13 residues. Looked up from germline, CDR1 is LNHNV and CDR2 is YYDKDF (reference sequence). Between the trimmed V and J ends, which lost 0 bases and 6 bases, there was a span of 8 bases. CDR3 in amino acids: CATSRDVGPEAFF. In nucleotides, the CDR3 is TGTGCCACCAGCAGAGACGTGGGACCTGAAGCTTTCTTT.